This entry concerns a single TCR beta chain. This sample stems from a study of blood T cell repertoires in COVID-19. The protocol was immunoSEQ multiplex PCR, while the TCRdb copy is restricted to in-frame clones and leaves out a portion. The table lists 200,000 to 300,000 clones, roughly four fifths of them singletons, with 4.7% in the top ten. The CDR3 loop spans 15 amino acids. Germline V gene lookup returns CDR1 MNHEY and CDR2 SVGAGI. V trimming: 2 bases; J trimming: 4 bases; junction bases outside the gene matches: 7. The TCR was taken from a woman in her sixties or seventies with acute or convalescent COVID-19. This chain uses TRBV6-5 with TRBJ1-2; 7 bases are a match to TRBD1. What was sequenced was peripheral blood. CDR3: CASSYRQGMGYGYTF. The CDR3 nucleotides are TGTGCCAGCAGTTACCGACAGGGAATGGGCTATGGCTACACCTTC.